These 18 T cell receptor beta chains share one sample of origin, sequenced in a study of identifying expanded T cells in peripheral blood. Some clones are missing from TCRdb's copy, which holds only in-frame ones; the method was immunoSEQ multiplex PCR. The sample lists some 100,000 clones, approximately 88% occurring once. Sequenced input: blood. Receptors were obtained from a person aged 18-70 years in good health.

This clone has only one observation. V usage is TRBV5-1 and J usage is TRBJ1-4; unclear D gene. The V end lost 0 bases, the J end lost 3 bases, and 6 bases lay between the germline ends. CDR1 and CDR2 from the germline V gene are SGHRS and YFSETQ. The CDR3 runs 14 residues. In nucleotides, the CDR3 is TGCGCCAGCAGCTTGGAAGGGCCTAATGAAAAACTGTTTTTT. Residues: CASSLEGPNEKLFF.

V usage is TRBV7-9 and J usage is TRBJ2-4, with a possible D match to TRBD2 (5 bases). This CDR3 spans 13 amino acids. Trimming cost V 3 bases and J 7 bases, with 10 bases left between them. The germline CDR1 and CDR2 sequences are SEHNR and FQNEAQ (reference sequence). This CDR3 reads CASSFFPGNIQYF. The DNA of the CDR3 is TGTGCCAGCAGCTTTTTTCCGGGGAACATTCAGTACTTC. The full variable domain, rest sourced from reference TRBV7-9 and TRBJ2-4, is DTGVSQNPRHKITKRGQNVTFRCDPISEHNRLYWYRQTLGQGPEFLTYFQNEAQLEKSRLLSDRFSAERPKGSFSTLEIQRTEQGDSAMYLCASSFFPGNIQYFGAGTRLSVL.

The chain is built from TRBV5-1 and TRBJ1-1; tentative D call: TRBD1 (6 bases). Trimming took off 3 bases at V and 1 base at J, with 19 bases between the two ends. This CDR3 contains 17 residues. Germline V gives CDR1 SGHRS, CDR2 YFSETQ. The CDR3 DNA sequence: TGCGCCAGCAGCTCCTCGGCGAGCGGGGGCAAGAACACTGAAGCTTTCTTT. Translation gives CASSSSASGGKNTEAFF. The complete variable domain, with remaining parts taken from reference TRBV5-1 and TRBJ1-1, reads KAGVTQTPRYLIKTRGQQVTLSCSPISGHRSVSWYQQTPGQGLQFLFEYFSETQRNKGNFPGRFSGRQFSNSRSEMNVSTLELGDSALYLCASSSSASGGKNTEAFFGQGTRLTVV.

The gene calls are TRBV29-1 and TRBJ2-2; possibly TRBD1 for D (5 bases). Germline loops: CDR1 SQVTM, CDR2 ANQGSEA. Trimming pared 7 bases from V and 1 base from J, leaving 13 bases between. The CDR3 extends over 14 amino acids. CDR3 sequence reads: CSAQGSLNTGELFF. Here the CDR3 DNA reads TGCAGCGCCCAGGGTTCCCTGAACACCGGGGAGCTGTTTTTT.

This clone was seen at least ten times. The rearrangement joins TRBV25-1 to TRBJ1-1; no clear D. Germline lookup yields CDR1 MGHDK and CDR2 SYGVNS. The CDR3 is 15 amino acids. The V end was cut by 2 bases, the J end by 3 bases, with 13 bases between. DNA of the CDR3: TGTGCCAGCAGTGAAACCGCGTCAGGAGACACTGAAGCTTTCTTT. Residues: CASSETASGDTEAFF.

This chain connects TRBV5-1 to TRBJ1-1; tentatively, D is TRBD1 (5 bases). This CDR3 is built from 15 residues. V lost 3 bases to trimming and J lost 1 base, with 13 bases between them. Germline values: CDR1 SGHRS, CDR2 YFSETQ. The DNA of the CDR3 is TGCGCCAGCAGCTCCGTTAGTGGGGCGAACACTGAAGCTTTCTTT. Protein product: CASSSVSGANTEAFF.

This chain connects TRBV9 to TRBJ1-2; a weak D match, TRBD1 (6 bases). Trimming stripped 5 bases from V and 7 bases from J, with 15 bases between. CDR3 length: 13 amino acids. Germline V gene lookup returns CDR1 SGDLS and CDR2 YYNGEE. CDR3 residues: CASSQSTGRGYTF. In DNA, the CDR3 is TGTGCCAGCAGTCAATCCACAGGGCGTGGCTACACCTTC.

V and J are TRBV15 and TRBJ2-1; D is uncertain. V was cut by 8 bases and J by 8 bases, with 22 bases left in between. CDR3 length: 15 amino acids. Germline loops: CDR1 LNHNV, CDR2 YYDKDF (reference sequence). The CDR3 DNA sequence: TGTGCCACCCAATATTCGTCTGGGCAAAGGGATGAGCAGTTCTTC. Translated: CATQYSSGQRDEQFF.

The chain links TRBV10-3 to TRBJ1-1; D call uncertain. CDR3 length: 13 residues. Trimming took off 11 bases at V and 1 base at J, with 14 bases between the two ends. CDR1 and CDR2 from the germline V gene are ENHRY and SYGVKD. The CDR3 here is CAVLRAPNTEAFF. In DNA, the CDR3 is TGTGCCGTTCTAAGGGCCCCGAACACTGAAGCTTTCTTT.

CDR3 sequence (DNA): TGTGCCAGCAGCCAAGGGACAGGGGGCGATGAGCAGTTCTTC. Its protein is CASSQGTGGDEQFF. V gene TRBV4-2 combines with J gene TRBJ2-1; 11 positions match TRBD1. The V segment lost 1 base and the J segment 8 bases; nucleotides outside the gene matches: 1. CDR1 is LGHNA and CDR2 is YNFKEQ in the germline V gene. This CDR3 has 14 amino acids.

V is TRBV7-2 and J is TRBJ2-5; TRBD2 might be the D (6 bases). The CDR3 is made up of 14 amino acids. V lost 5 bases and J 1 base, leaving 11 bases between the germline ends. From germline, CDR1 is SGHTA and CDR2 FQGNSA. CDR3 loop: CASSRSGPQETQYF. DNA for the CDR3: TGTGCCAGCAGCCGAAGCGGGCCCCAAGAGACCCAGTACTTC.

The chain has TRBV10-3 and TRBJ2-7, with unresolved D. V was clipped by 2 bases and J by 7 bases, with 12 bases between them. In germline, CDR1 is ENHRY, CDR2 SYGVKD. The CDR3 is made up of 13 amino acids. The CDR3 here is CAISEPPSGEQYF. As DNA, the CDR3 is TGTGCCATCAGTGAGCCGCCTTCCGGTGAGCAGTACTTC.

The chain has TRBV30 and TRBJ1-5; no reliable D call. V gave up 6 bases and J gave up 0 bases, with 6 bases separating them. Germline V gene data show CDR1 as GTSNPN and CDR2 as SVGIG (reference sequence). The CDR3 has 12 amino acids. The CDR3 bases are TGTGCCTGTAAGATTAGCAATCAGCCCCAGCATTTT. Amino acid sequence: CACKISNQPQHF.

The rearrangement uses TRBV4-3 and TRBJ1-4; D possibly corresponds to TRBD1 (6 bases). Between the trimmed V and J ends, which lost 4 bases and 5 bases, there was a span of 14 bases. Germline V gives CDR1 LGHNA, CDR2 YSLEER. The CDR3 contains 15 residues. The CDR3 spells CASSLAQRGNEKLFF. DNA of the CDR3: TGCGCCAGCAGCCTCGCCCAAAGGGGGAATGAAAAACTGTTTTTT.

The chain couples TRBV29-1 to TRBJ2-1, with TRBD1 matching 9 bases. The CDR3 spans 14 residues. CDR1 is SQVTM, CDR2 ANQGSEA, per germline. V was clipped by 3 bases and J by 5 bases; unmatched bases: 5. This CDR3 is CSVEGQGANNEQFF. The CDR3 DNA is TGCAGCGTTGAGGGACAGGGAGCGAACAATGAGCAGTTCTTC.

This clone was found once. The CDR3 DNA reads TGTGCCAGCAGCTGGGGGACATCAACAGCCTACGAGCAGTACTTC. This gives the protein CASSWGTSTAYEQYF. This chain joins TRBV5-6 and TRBJ2-7; possible D gene TRBD1, 6 bases. CDR1 is SGHDT and CDR2 is YYEEEE in the germline V gene. Trimming stripped 3 bases from V and 2 bases from J, with 15 bases between. The CDR3 is 15 residues long.

This clone has a handful of counts. V and J are TRBV5-6 and TRBJ2-1, with D perhaps matching TRBD1 (6 bases). The CDR3 extends over 14 amino acids. Trimming shortened V by 4 bases and J by 6 bases, and 14 bases separated the two germline ends. Germline CDR1 is SGHDT and CDR2 is YYEEEE. The CDR3 protein is CASSPHRVGNEQFF. Written as DNA, the CDR3 is TGTGCCAGCAGCCCACACAGGGTCGGCAATGAGCAGTTCTTC.

The chain employs TRBV5-5 and TRBJ1-2; TRBD1 is a possible D gene (6 bases). There are 15 residues in the CDR3. CDR1 and CDR2 (germline): SGHKS, YYEKEE (reference sequence). The germline V and J ends were trimmed by 1 base and 0 bases, with 10 bases remaining between them. The CDR3 region is CASSLTGGSNYGYTF. CDR3 in DNA: TGTGCCAGCAGCTTGACTGGGGGCTCTAACTATGGCTACACCTTC.